This T cell receptor beta chain stems from a study of OX40 agonist ivuxolimab in advanced cancers. Using immunoSEQ multiplex PCR, the repertoire was profiled, and TCRdb retains in-frame clones only, with some absent. The sample has roughly 51,000 clones, roughly 88% seen once. Deletions cut 3 bases from V and 2 bases from J, with 13 bases between. The CDR3 sequence is 15 residues long. Germline CDR1 and CDR2: SGHRS and YFSETQ. Source: CD4+ or CD8+ T cells sorted from blood, taken in a trial of the OX40 agonist ivuxolimab. V and J are TRBV5-1 and TRBJ2-3, with D perhaps being TRBD1 or TRBD2 (6 bases each). The clonotype originates from an adult with an advanced solid tumor such as melanoma, head and neck, liver or kidney cancer. CDR3 in DNA: TGCGCCAGCAGCTACAGGGTAGCGGCCACAGATACGCAGTATTTT. Protein sequence: CASSYRVAATDTQYF.